Given below is one T cell receptor (beta chain) in context. This specimen comes from a study of blood T cell repertoires in COVID-19. Trimming removed 5 bases at V and 0 bases at J, with 16 bases between. The CDR3 has 16 residues. Per germline, CDR1 SGHVS and CDR2 FQNEAQ. Per the original methods: Estimated nucleated cell counts came from reference gene primer amplification. TCRdb's copy holds only in-frame clones and misses some; the assay was immunoSEQ multiplex PCR. V, J and clone size are those of that table, while D and trimming were read from the DNA. The sample consists of a few hundred thousand clones, over 75% of them appearing once.

The chain carries TRBV7-8 and TRBJ1-1; maybe TRBD1 (5 bases). The sequenced material came from peripheral blood. The sequence was collected from a woman aged 60-75 years with acute or convalescent COVID-19. The CDR3: CASSTQSTVMNTEAFF. The CDR3 DNA reads TGTGCCAGCAGCACCCAGTCGACAGTTATGAACACTGAAGCTTTCTTT.